The 30 T cell receptor beta chains given below trace back to one sample, sequenced in a study of blood T cell repertoires in COVID-19. Clones were read by immunoSEQ multiplex PCR, and TCRdb kept only the in-frame ones, dropping some. Of roughly 210,000 clones listed, around four fifths are singletons. The sample taken for sequencing was peripheral blood. The receptor set was obtained from a woman of 80 years or more with COVID-19, enrolled during active disease.

In this sample, this clone turned up once. This chain connects TRBV7-9 to TRBJ1-1, with TRBD1 matching over 7 bases. This CDR3 contains 11 residues. Germline values: CDR1 SEHNR, CDR2 FQNEAQ (reference sequence). V dropped 4 bases and J dropped 11; count of bases not matched to a gene: 4. The CDR3 DNA follows: TGTGCCAGCAGCTCCACAGGGGTGGCTTTCTTT. This codes for CASSSTGVAFF.

This clone was picked up one time. This sequence joins TRBV30 and TRBJ2-3; D is unresolved. V shed 8 bases and J shed 0 bases, with 12 bases lying between them. Germline CDR1 and CDR2: GTSNPN and SVGIG (reference sequence). The CDR3 consists of 13 residues. CDR3: CARSFGSTDTQYF. The DNA of the CDR3 is TGTGCCCGTTCTTTCGGTAGCACAGATACGCAGTATTTT.

The chain couples TRBV18 to TRBJ1-4; 8 nucleotides agree with TRBD1. CDR1 and CDR2 from the germline V gene are KGHSH and LQKENI. The CDR3 spans 17 residues. Germline trimming cut 0 bases from V and 8 bases from J; bases unmatched to any gene: 11. The CDR3 is CASSPPSTQGAWEKLFF. The CDR3 region has the DNA TGTGCCAGCTCACCACCGAGTACGCAGGGGGCTTGGGAAAAACTGTTTTTT.

A few counts support this clone. V and J are TRBV29-1 and TRBJ1-5; the D is unclear. This CDR3 comprises 14 residues. Germline values: CDR1 SQVTM, CDR2 ANQGSEA. Trimming shortened V by 5 bases and J by 0 bases, and 11 bases separated the two germline ends. CDR3 loop: CSVSDGNSNQPQHF. Written as DNA, the CDR3 is TGCAGCGTTAGTGACGGGAATAGCAATCAGCCCCAGCATTTT.

This clone turned up a few times. The chain employs TRBV15 and TRBJ1-4; 10 bases agree with TRBD1. The junction had 7 bases not matched to a gene; V was cut back by 4 bases and J by 8 bases. The germline gives CDR1 LNHNV, CDR2 YYDKDF (reference sequence). The CDR3 runs to 15 residues. This CDR3 is CATSTGDRGQEKLFF. In DNA, the CDR3 is TGTGCCACCAGCACTGGGGACAGGGGCCAAGAAAAACTGTTTTTT.

J is TRBJ1-2 and V is TRBV28; 7 bases agree with TRBD1. The V segment lost 5 bases and the J segment 4 bases; nucleotides outside the gene matches: 7. CDR3 length: 14 amino acids. Germline V lookup: CDR1 MDHEN, CDR2 SYDVKM. The CDR3: CASSEGTAGYGYTF. CDR3 DNA sequence: TGTGCCAGCAGTGAAGGGACAGCCGGCTATGGCTACACCTTC.

The CDR3 bases are TGTGCCAGCAGTTACTCCGTAGCGGGGGGGGGTGAGCAGTTCTTC. Its protein is CASSYSVAGGGEQFF. The V and J genes are TRBV6-6 and TRBJ2-1; 11 positions agree with TRBD2. V lost 0 bases to trimming and J lost 9 bases; unmatched junction nucleotides: 4. The germline gives CDR1 MNHNY, CDR2 SVGAGI (reference sequence). The CDR3 consists of 15 residues.

The chain has TRBV7-9 and TRBJ2-1, with D tentatively TRBD2 (6 bases). From germline, CDR1 is SEHNR and CDR2 FQNEAQ (reference sequence). V lost 8 bases and J lost 5, with 19 bases in between. This CDR3 has 15 amino acids. For the CDR3, the DNA is TGTGCCAGCGAAGCTAGGGAGGCGAGGGACAATGAGCAGTTCTTC. Translation: CASEAREARDNEQFF. Filled out from reference TRBV7-9 and TRBJ2-1, the complete variable domain reads DTGVSQNPRHKITKRGQNVTFRCDPISEHNRLYWYRQTLGQGPEFLTYFQNEAQLEKSRLLSDRFSAERPKGSFSTLEIQRTEQGDSAMYLCASEAREARDNEQFFGPGTRLTVL.

This clone was counted once. The J gene is TRBJ2-5, the V gene TRBV18, with TRBD2 matching 9 bases. This CDR3 has 18 residues. CDR1 KGHSH and CDR2 LQKENI come from the germline V gene. The J segment lost 2 bases and the V segment lost 1 base, leaving 11 bases of the junction unmatched. The CDR3 DNA follows: TGTGCCAGCTCACCACGAACCAAAGTAGCGGGGGAGCAAGAGACCCAGTACTTC. Its translation: CASSPRTKVAGEQETQYF.

This chain links TRBV19 with TRBJ1-2; 7 bases agree with TRBD1. J lost 8 bases, V lost 9 bases, and 18 bases had no gene match. The CDR3 covers 15 residues. Germline CDR1 is LNHDA and CDR2 is SQIVND (reference sequence). The CDR3 loop is CASETLTGRKRGYTF. Written as DNA, the CDR3 is TGTGCCAGCGAAACCCTGACAGGGCGGAAGAGAGGCTACACCTTC. The full variable domain, with the rest looked up from reference TRBV19 and TRBJ1-2, is DGGITQSPKYLFRKEGQNVTLSCEQNLNHDAMYWYRQDPGQGLRLIYYSQIVNDFQKGDIAEGYSVSREKKESFPLTVTSAQKNPTAFYLCASETLTGRKRGYTFGSGTRLTVV.

This chain joins TRBV7-7 and TRBJ2-5, with TRBD1 matching 10 bases. CDR1 SSHAT and CDR2 FNYEAQ come from the germline V gene (reference sequence). The CDR3 contains 15 residues. After removal of 4 bases from V and 5 bases from J, the junction contained 7 bases not matched to a gene. The CDR3 loop reads CASSSTGGERETQYF. For the CDR3, the DNA is TGTGCCAGCAGCTCGACAGGGGGCGAGAGGGAGACCCAGTACTTC.

This sequence joins TRBV2 and TRBJ2-2; 11 bases line up with TRBD2. Unmatched junction bases numbered 10, after V lost 6 bases and J lost 7 bases. The CDR3 spans 16 residues. Looked up from germline, CDR1 is SNHLY and CDR2 is FYNNEI. Here the CDR3 reads CASRPRLAGRNGELFF. CDR3 bases: TGTGCCAGCAGACCCCGACTAGCGGGGAGGAACGGGGAGCTGTTTTTT.

This clone was seen just once. The CDR3 sequence is CASSLTTHGEQYF. The DNA for the CDR3 is TGTGCCAGCAGCTTAACTACCCACGGGGAGCAGTACTTC. The chain recombines TRBV7-3 with TRBJ2-7; D gene ambiguous. From germline, CDR1 is SGHTA and CDR2 FQGTGA. The CDR3 covers 13 residues. With 0 bases removed from V and 7 bases from J, the gap between germline ends came to 10 bases.

V is TRBV12-3 or TRBV12-4 and J is TRBJ1-2; weak D call: TRBD1 (6 bases). CDR3 length: 11 residues. The ends were cut back, 5 bases at V and 5 bases at J, with 6 bases in the middle. CDR3 sequence reads: CASSRGYGYTF. CDR3 in DNA: TGTGCCAGCAGTAGGGGGTATGGCTACACCTTC.

This rearrangement joins TRBV12-3 or TRBV12-4 to TRBJ2-1, with unresolved D. The V and J ends lost 6 bases and 3 bases respectively, with 3 bases between them. The CDR3 is made up of 11 amino acids. The CDR3 nucleotides read TGTGCCAGCAGCCTCTACAATGAGCAGTTCTTC. Translation: CASSLYNEQFF.

A word on this clone: Different DNA sequences within this sample yield the same CDR3. The chain recombines TRBV19 with TRBJ1-3, with 9 bases fitting TRBD1. This CDR3 spans 14 amino acids. Germline V lookup: CDR1 LNHDA, CDR2 SQIVND (reference sequence). J gave up 4 bases and V 7 bases, and 5 bases lay outside the gene matches. CDR3 nucleotide sequence: TGTGCCAGTACCACAGGGGGCTCCGGAAACACCATATATTTT. Amino acid sequence: CASTTGGSGNTIYF.

The V gene is TRBV24-1, the J gene TRBJ2-3, with TRBD2 identical over 10 bases. With V trimmed by 4 bases and J by 2 bases, 5 bases remained unmatched. Per germline, CDR1 KGHDR and CDR2 SFDVKD. CDR3 size: 16 residues. The CDR3 loop is CATSDPSGGFTDTQYF. The CDR3 region has the DNA TGTGCCACCAGTGACCCTAGCGGGGGATTCACAGATACGCAGTATTTT.

This clone came up once. The V call is TRBV28, the J call TRBJ2-2; 10 bases line up with TRBD2. From germline, CDR1 is MDHEN and CDR2 SYDVKM. The CDR3 consists of 18 residues. J gave up 5 bases and V 1 base, and 10 bases lay outside the gene matches. The CDR3: CASSLSAIVAGGTGELFF. DNA for the CDR3: TGTGCCAGCAGTTTATCGGCGATTGTAGCGGGGGGAACCGGGGAGCTGTTTTTT.

The chain recombines TRBV7-9 with TRBJ2-5, with 7 bases matching TRBD1. V trimming: 0 bases; J trimming: 5 bases; junction bases outside the gene matches: 9. The CDR3 has 16 residues. From germline, CDR1 is SEHNR and CDR2 FQNEAQ (reference sequence). This chain's CDR3 is CASSLAGRGGGETQYF. The DNA for the CDR3 is TGTGCCAGCAGCTTAGCGGGCAGAGGGGGCGGGGAGACCCAGTACTTC.

The V call is TRBV7-2, the J call TRBJ2-1, with a tentative D call TRBD2 (7 bases). Trimming stripped 7 bases from V and 6 bases from J, with 19 bases between. CDR3 length: 15 amino acids. Germline assignment: CDR1 SGHTA and CDR2 FQGNSA. CDR3 amino acids: CASIQGRGAPNEQFF. Here the CDR3 DNA reads TGTGCCAGCATCCAGGGGAGGGGGGCCCCCAATGAGCAGTTCTTC.

The rearrangement joins TRBV6-4 to TRBJ2-5; TRBD1 agrees at 10 bases. The CDR3 runs 13 residues. The V and J ends lost 6 bases and 4 bases, in that order; junction bases with no gene match: 2. Germline CDR1 reads MRHNA; CDR2 reads SNTAGT. In DNA form, the CDR3 reads TGTGCCAGCAGACGGACAGGGGGAGAGACCCAGTACTTC. Its translation: CASRRTGGETQYF.

This chain uses TRBV7-3 with TRBJ2-1; the match to TRBD1 covers 11 bases. Germline V gene sequence: CDR1 SGHTA, CDR2 FQGTGA. Germline trimming cut 6 bases from V and 4 bases from J; bases unmatched to any gene: 5. The CDR3 sequence is 15 residues long. The CDR3: CASSPGTGGYNEQFF. CDR3 nucleotides: TGTGCCAGCAGTCCCGGGACAGGGGGATACAATGAGCAGTTCTTC.

The rearrangement joins TRBV5-1 to TRBJ2-5, with 12 nucleotides matching TRBD2. Germline V gene sequence: CDR1 SGHRS, CDR2 YFSETQ. This CDR3 is 16 amino acids long. J was trimmed by 2 bases and V by 4 bases; bases with no gene match: 6. CDR3 region: CASSVGLAGIQETQYF. DNA for the CDR3: TGCGCCAGCAGCGTCGGACTAGCGGGGATTCAAGAGACCCAGTACTTC.

The rearrangement uses TRBV5-1 and TRBJ2-3, with D possibly TRBD1 on 6 matching bases. The CDR3 covers 15 residues. Trimming pared 2 bases from V and 3 bases from J, leaving 13 bases between. The germline CDR1 and CDR2 sequences are SGHRS and YFSETQ. The CDR3: CASSFTGWGTDTQYF. In nucleotides, the CDR3 is TGCGCCAGCAGCTTCACAGGGTGGGGAACAGATACGCAGTATTTT.

The chain is built from TRBV7-6 and TRBJ1-4; TRBD1 matches 11 bases. Germline CDR1 is SGHVS and CDR2 is FNYEAQ. V trimming: 5 bases; J trimming: 7 bases; junction bases outside the gene matches: 9. The CDR3 is 16 amino acids. Here the CDR3 reads CASSILQGTGGEKLFF. The CDR3 DNA follows: TGTGCCAGCAGCATACTCCAAGGGACAGGGGGTGAAAAACTGTTTTTT.

The chain carries TRBV27 and TRBJ1-1, with a weak D call TRBD1 (6 bases). The CDR3 runs to 14 residues. The V gene lost 3 bases and the J gene lost 2 bases, with 10 bases spanning the gap. Germline lookup yields CDR1 MNHEY and CDR2 SMNVEV (reference sequence). The CDR3: CASSFTGYNTEAFF. CDR3 DNA: TGTGCCAGCAGTTTTACAGGGTACAACACTGAAGCTTTCTTT.

The gene calls are TRBV5-5 and TRBJ1-4; no clear D gene. Trimming removed 5 bases at V and 3 bases at J, with 8 bases between. Germline lookup yields CDR1 SGHKS and CDR2 YYEKEE (reference sequence). This CDR3 is 13 amino acids long. CDR3 nucleotides: TGTGCCAGCAGGAGAACGGCTAATGAAAAACTGTTTTTT. It encodes CASRRTANEKLFF. The full variable domain, in which reference TRBV5-5 and TRBJ1-4 provide the parts outside the CDR3, is DAGVTQSPTHLIKTRGQQVTLRCSPISGHKSVSWYQQVLGQGPQFIFQYYEKEERGRGNFPDRFSARQFPNYSSELNVNALLLGDSALYLCASRRTANEKLFFGSGTQLSVL.

This chain uses TRBV7-6 with TRBJ2-2, with TRBD2 as a possible D gene (6 bases). The CDR3 length is 16 residues. V lost 2 bases to trimming and J lost 2 bases, with 12 bases between them. The germline V gene encodes CDR1 SGHVS and CDR2 FNYEAQ. The CDR3 sequence is CASSLQLASNTGELFF. The CDR3, as DNA: TGTGCCAGCAGCTTACAGCTAGCGAGCAACACCGGGGAGCTGTTTTTT.

V gene TRBV5-1 combines with J gene TRBJ1-2, with a weak D call TRBD1 (6 bases). Germline lookup yields CDR1 SGHRS and CDR2 YFSETQ. The CDR3 spans 15 residues. V was shortened by 0 bases and J by 8 bases, with 17 bases between the two germline ends. In DNA form, the CDR3 reads TGCGCCAGCAGCTTGGAATTAGGACCAGGGGCAGGCTACACCTTC. Translated: CASSLELGPGAGYTF.

The chain is built from TRBV7-8 and TRBJ1-1; maybe TRBD1 (6 bases). Germline lookup yields CDR1 SGHVS and CDR2 FQNEAQ. The CDR3 has 11 residues. V lost 5 bases and J lost 8, with 9 bases in between. DNA for the CDR3: TGTGCCAGCAGCCTCGGACAGGAAGCTTTCTTT. Protein: CASSLGQEAFF.